One sample yielded the 31 T cell receptor beta chains listed below, sequenced in a study of T cell changes during pregnancy in multiple sclerosis. Using immunoSEQ multiplex PCR, the repertoire was profiled, and TCRdb retains in-frame clones only, with some absent. The repertoire holds some 71,000 clones, with about 91% as singletons. The specimen comprised peripheral blood, sampled after pregnancy. The receptors were gathered from a female donor with multiple sclerosis, enrolled in a pregnancy study.

The V gene is TRBV18, the J gene TRBJ2-2, with D possibly matching TRBD2 (6 bases). Trimming shortened V by 0 bases and J by 0 bases, and 11 bases separated the two germline ends. This CDR3 has 17 residues. CDR1 KGHSH and CDR2 LQKENI come from the germline V gene. CDR3 in amino acids: CASSPPSLASNTGELFF. The CDR3 DNA follows: TGTGCCAGCTCACCACCGTCGCTAGCGTCGAACACCGGGGAGCTGTTTTTT. Full variable domain (rest looked up from reference TRBV18 and TRBJ2-2): NAGVMQNPRHLVRRRGQEARLRCSPMKGHSHVYWYRQLPEEGLKFMVYLQKENIIDESGMPKERFSAEFPKEGPSILRIQQVVRGDSAAYFCASSPPSLASNTGELFFGEGSRLTVL.

The J gene is TRBJ2-7, the V gene TRBV7-9; tentative D call: TRBD1 (6 bases). Looked up from germline, CDR1 is SEHNR and CDR2 is FQNEAQ (reference sequence). V lost 4 bases and J 3 bases, leaving 16 bases between the germline ends. The CDR3 has 15 amino acids. DNA of the CDR3: TGTGCCAGCAGCTCGCTTAACAGGGTATACTACGAGCAGTACTTC. Its protein product is CASSSLNRVYYEQYF.

V usage is TRBV30 and J usage is TRBJ2-1, with D possibly matching TRBD1 (5 bases). The CDR3 totals 14 residues. The V and J ends lost 3 bases and 2 bases respectively, with 11 bases between them. The germline gives CDR1 GTSNPN, CDR2 SVGIG (reference sequence). CDR3: CAWRRQGAYNEQFF. The CDR3 coding sequence is TGTGCCTGGAGGAGGCAGGGTGCCTACAATGAGCAGTTCTTC.

V and J are TRBV7-9 and TRBJ2-4; TRBD1 matches at 12 bases. Germline values: CDR1 SEHNR, CDR2 FQNEAQ (reference sequence). The CDR3 is made up of 17 amino acids. Losses at the gene ends were 5 bases for V and 5 bases for J; bases not matched to a gene: 10. The CDR3 sequence is CASSRPGGTGGQNIQYF. The CDR3 DNA is TGTGCCAGCAGCCGACCCGGAGGGACAGGGGGCCAAAACATTCAGTACTTC.

The chain uses TRBV9 and TRBJ1-1; unclear D gene. The germline V gene has CDR1 SGDLS and CDR2 YYNGEE. This CDR3 is built from 15 residues. Trimming cost V 0 bases and J 0 bases, with 9 bases left between them. As DNA, the CDR3 is TGTGCCAGCAGCGTAGATTCTTCGGTGAACACTGAAGCTTTCTTT. Translating it yields CASSVDSSVNTEAFF.

This chain joins TRBV5-6 and TRBJ2-2; 12 bases line up with TRBD2. V gave up 4 bases and J gave up 6 bases; unmatched junction bases: 7. CDR1 and CDR2 from the germline V gene are SGHDT and YYEEEE. The CDR3 is 16 residues long. CDR3 sequence: CASSLPGLAGSGELFF. The CDR3 DNA follows: TGTGCCAGCAGCCTACCGGGACTAGCGGGTTCCGGGGAGCTGTTTTTT.

The chain uses TRBV5-6 and TRBJ2-5; 9 nucleotides line up with TRBD2. The CDR3 has 17 amino acids. CDR1 is SGHDT and CDR2 is YYEEEE in the germline V gene. J gave up 2 bases and V 0 bases, and 8 bases lay outside the gene matches. CDR3 in DNA: TGTGCCAGCAGCTTGGACCCTAGCGGGAAGAAACAAGAGACCCAGTACTTC. Encoded protein: CASSLDPSGKKQETQYF.

The rearrangement links TRBV6-5 to TRBJ1-1; 7 bases line up with TRBD1. The CDR3 is made up of 15 amino acids. V dropped 2 bases and J dropped 5; count of bases not matched to a gene: 8. Germline values: CDR1 MNHEY, CDR2 SVGAGI. The CDR3 is CASSYGDRVWTEAFF. The CDR3 DNA sequence: TGTGCCAGCAGTTACGGAGACAGGGTGTGGACTGAAGCTTTCTTT.

This clone was seen only once. The J gene is TRBJ2-2, the V gene TRBV9, with 7 bases matching TRBD1. The V segment lost 3 bases and the J segment 0 bases; nucleotides outside the gene matches: 2. The V gene's germline CDR1 is SGDLS and CDR2 YYNGEE. The CDR3 spans 15 residues. CDR3: CASSGGQSNTGELFF. In DNA form, the CDR3 reads TGTGCCAGCAGCGGGGGACAGTCGAACACCGGGGAGCTGTTTTTT.

V is TRBV5-1 and J is TRBJ1-4; 8 bases fit TRBD1. There are 17 residues in the CDR3. Trimming removed 3 bases from V and 7 bases from J; junction bases left unmatched: 14. Germline CDR1 and CDR2: SGHRS and YFSETQ. The CDR3 here is CASSWTGQGASVEKLFF. The DNA for the CDR3 is TGCGCCAGCAGCTGGACAGGGCAGGGGGCCTCGGTTGAAAAACTGTTTTTT.

The chain is built from TRBV19 and TRBJ1-1; D may be TRBD1 (5 bases). Trimming took 1 base from V and 0 from J, leaving 6 bases between them. Per germline, CDR1 LNHDA and CDR2 SQIVND (reference sequence). The CDR3 sequence is 14 residues long. In DNA form, the CDR3 reads TGTGCCAGTAGTATAGGGACACTGAACACTGAAGCTTTCTTT. Its translation: CASSIGTLNTEAFF.

The V and J genes are TRBV15 and TRBJ1-5, with TRBD1 as a possible D gene (5 bases). V was trimmed by 5 bases and J by 1 base, leaving 12 bases between them. Germline CDR1 and CDR2: LNHNV and YYDKDF (reference sequence). The CDR3 runs to 15 residues. The CDR3 region is CATSLQRGSNQPQHF. The CDR3 region has the DNA TGTGCCACCAGCCTACAAAGGGGAAGCAATCAGCCCCAGCATTTT.

V and J are TRBV13 and TRBJ1-2; 7 nucleotides align to TRBD1. There are 15 residues in the CDR3. V lost 5 bases to trimming and J lost 0 bases; unmatched junction nucleotides: 6. CDR1 is PRHDT and CDR2 is FYEKMQ in the germline V gene (reference sequence). CDR3 residues: CASSTTTGSNYGYTF. The CDR3 coding sequence is TGTGCCAGCAGCACCACGACAGGGTCTAACTATGGCTACACCTTC.

This chain uses TRBV9 with TRBJ1-4; tentative D call: TRBD1 (6 bases). V was shortened by 4 bases and J by 5 bases, with 21 bases between the two germline ends. This CDR3 is 17 amino acids long. The germline V gene has CDR1 SGDLS and CDR2 YYNGEE. The CDR3 sequence: CASSTYLGRGGNEKLFF. The CDR3 region has the DNA TGTGCCAGCAGCACTTATCTGGGCAGGGGTGGAAATGAAAAACTGTTTTTT.

The chain recombines TRBV5-1 with TRBJ2-6; TRBD1 is a possible D gene (6 bases). Germline loops: CDR1 SGHRS, CDR2 YFSETQ. Trimming cost V 0 bases and J 2 bases, with 6 bases left between them. The CDR3 runs 15 residues. This CDR3 is CASSLGTAGANVLTF. In DNA form, the CDR3 reads TGCGCCAGCAGCTTGGGGACAGCTGGGGCCAACGTCCTGACTTTC.

The rearrangement joins TRBV5-4 to TRBJ1-1; D may be TRBD1 (5 bases). The CDR3 has 15 amino acids. Germline V gene lookup returns CDR1 SGHNT and CDR2 YYREEE (reference sequence). V lost 4 bases and J 8 bases, leaving 21 bases between the germline ends. CDR3 region: CASSPQGGGEAEAFF. The CDR3 DNA reads as TGTGCCAGCAGCCCTCAAGGCGGAGGGGAAGCGGAAGCTTTCTTT.

This clone was observed once. The chain carries TRBV6-4 and TRBJ2-1, with 8 bases identical to TRBD1. Germline V gene sequence: CDR1 MRHNA, CDR2 SNTAGT. V lost 10 bases, J lost 7 bases, and 3 bases stayed unmatched. This CDR3 is 11 amino acids long. The CDR3 DNA reads TGTGCCACCAGGACAGGGAATGAGCAGTTCTTC. Amino acid sequence: CATRTGNEQFF.

The chain combines TRBV6-5 with TRBJ1-2; TRBD1 aligns across 9 bases. The germline V gene encodes CDR1 MNHEY and CDR2 SVGAGI. The CDR3 sequence is 14 residues long. Losses at the gene ends were 2 bases for V and 8 bases for J; bases not matched to a gene: 6. The CDR3 sequence: CASSYGQGPGGYTF. CDR3 DNA: TGTGCCAGCAGTTACGGACAGGGGCCCGGGGGCTACACCTTC.

The chain joins TRBV28 to TRBJ1-5, with a weak D call TRBD1 (6 bases). Germline-derived CDR1 and CDR2 are MDHEN and SYDVKM. V was shortened by 6 bases and J by 6 bases, with 18 bases between the two germline ends. The CDR3 runs 15 residues. The CDR3 nucleotides are TGTGCCAGCAGCCCCAGGGGAGAAGGGTTTCAGCCCCAGCATTTT. The encoded protein is CASSPRGEGFQPQHF.

The chain combines TRBV6-5 with TRBJ2-2, with a weak D call TRBD2 (5 bases). With 0 bases removed from V and 0 bases from J, the gap between germline ends came to 8 bases. The germline V gene encodes CDR1 MNHEY and CDR2 SVGAGI. The CDR3 extends over 16 amino acids. The CDR3 sequence is CASSYSMGANTGELFF. The DNA of the CDR3 is TGTGCCAGCAGTTACTCGATGGGAGCGAACACCGGGGAGCTGTTTTTT.

The J gene is TRBJ2-7, the V gene TRBV10-1; D remains unclear. CDR3 length: 14 amino acids. Germline CDR1 and CDR2: WNHNN and SYGVQD (reference sequence). Trimming cost V 2 bases and J 3 bases, with 11 bases left between them. In nucleotides, the CDR3 is TGCGCCAGCAGTGAGAGTCCGGGTATCTACGAGCAGTACTTC. Translating gives CASSESPGIYEQYF.

This chain joins TRBV5-1 and TRBJ1-3; D uncertain. The CDR3 runs to 12 residues. Germline values: CDR1 SGHRS, CDR2 YFSETQ. The ends were cut back, 3 bases at V and 2 bases at J, with 3 bases in the middle. The CDR3 here is CASSSTGNTIYF. The CDR3 DNA follows: TGCGCCAGCAGCTCAACTGGAAACACCATATATTTT.

This clone was found once. The V and J genes are TRBV5-1 and TRBJ2-5; maybe TRBD2 (5 bases). Trimming removed 2 bases from V and 1 base from J, with 18 bases in between. The CDR3 contains 17 residues. From germline, CDR1 is SGHRS and CDR2 YFSETQ. The CDR3 loop is CASSFRSSAAPQETQYF. In nucleotides, the CDR3 is TGCGCCAGCAGCTTTAGGAGTAGCGCGGCCCCCCAAGAGACCCAGTACTTC.

The chain recombines TRBV2 with TRBJ1-1, with TRBD1 as a possible D gene (6 bases). Per the germline V gene, CDR1 is SNHLY and CDR2 is FYNNEI. The ends were cut back, 5 bases at V and 2 bases at J, with 12 bases in the middle. The CDR3 sequence is 14 residues long. CDR3 sequence (DNA): TGTGCCAGCAGTCGAAGGGGGTACAACACTGAAGCTTTCTTT. Residues: CASSRRGYNTEAFF.

This clone was observed a single time. V and J are TRBV15 and TRBJ2-7; perhaps TRBD2 as D (7 bases). Between the trimmed V and J ends, which lost 8 bases and 2 bases, there was a span of 19 bases. Germline CDR1 reads LNHNV; CDR2 reads YYDKDF (reference sequence). The CDR3 has 15 amino acids. The CDR3 spells CATSRGEGGAYEQYF. The CDR3 coding sequence is TGTGCCACCTCCCGTGGGGAGGGGGGAGCCTACGAGCAGTACTTC.

The chain couples TRBV10-2 to TRBJ1-5; a weak D match, TRBD1 (6 bases). Trimming pared 6 bases from V and 5 bases from J, leaving 17 bases between. The CDR3 contains 15 residues. In germline, CDR1 is WSHSY, CDR2 SAAADI. This CDR3 is CASRRETGIDQPQHF. The CDR3, as DNA: TGCGCCAGCAGAAGAGAGACAGGAATTGATCAGCCCCAGCATTTT.

The chain couples TRBV30 to TRBJ2-1, with TRBD2 identical over 9 bases. Looked up from germline, CDR1 is GTSNPN and CDR2 is SVGIG (reference sequence). This CDR3 is 14 amino acids long. Trimming cost V 1 base and J 7 bases; bases outside gene matches: 5. CDR3 coding DNA: TGTGCCTGGAGTGCGTCTAGCGGGAAGAATGAGCAGTTCTTC. It yields the protein CAWSASSGKNEQFF.

CDR3: CASSSNSAGGEQFF. In DNA form, the CDR3 reads TGCGCCAGCAGCTCCAACTCAGCGGGGGGCGAGCAGTTCTTC. The V gene is TRBV5-1, the J gene TRBJ2-1; 9 bases agree with TRBD2. V was pared by 3 bases and J by 10 bases, with 8 bases of the junction left unmatched. CDR3 length equals 14 residues. Per germline, CDR1 SGHRS and CDR2 YFSETQ. Variable domain in full (rest from reference TRBV5-1 and TRBJ2-1): KAGVTQTPRYLIKTRGQQVTLSCSPISGHRSVSWYQQTPGQGLQFLFEYFSETQRNKGNFPGRFSGRQFSNSRSEMNVSTLELGDSALYLCASSSNSAGGEQFFGPGTRLTVL.

In DNA, the CDR3 is TGTGCCAGCAGCTTAAGAGGTATAGGGAGCTACGAGCAGTACTTC. This encodes CASSLRGIGSYEQYF. V and J are TRBV13 and TRBJ2-7; weak D call: TRBD2 (5 bases). The V end lost 2 bases, the J end lost 3 bases, and 14 bases lay between the germline ends. Germline lookup yields CDR1 PRHDT and CDR2 FYEKMQ (reference sequence). The CDR3 covers 15 residues.

V and J are TRBV28 and TRBJ2-7; 11 bases align to TRBD2. With V trimmed by 6 bases and J by 3 bases, 10 bases remained unmatched. Germline assignment: CDR1 MDHEN and CDR2 SYDVKM. The CDR3 is 16 residues long. In DNA, the CDR3 is TGTGCCAGCAGCCCTGCTACTAGCGGGAGAATCTACGAGCAGTACTTC. It specifies CASSPATSGRIYEQYF.

This clone was found a few times. The chain recombines TRBV9 with TRBJ2-1; 8 bases map to TRBD2. CDR1 is SGDLS, CDR2 YYNGEE, per germline. Trimming at V came to 0 bases and at J to 4 bases, leaving 3 bases not matched to a gene. The CDR3 extends over 15 amino acids. The CDR3 nucleotides read TGTGCCAGCAGCGTAGTTAGCGGGAATTACAATGAGCAGTTCTTC. Its translation: CASSVVSGNYNEQFF.